This is a list of T cell receptor beta chains from one sample in a study of early T cells in non-severe SARS-CoV-2 infection. Each CDR3 protein is one row after TCRdb ran MiXCR on the 5' RACE reads. The table has 61,000 or so distinct CDR3 sequences, more than 10% seen once. Sequencing used whole blood, obtained at baseline. These TCRs come from an adult who was a healthcare worker with PCR-confirmed SARS-CoV-2 infection or an uninfected control (not recorded which). The donor label of this sample is uncertain. Each CDR3 is given with its conserved first and last residue. Each record gives: V gene, D gene, J gene, clone size, CDR3 protein, CDR3 DNA. D genes are given only for firm matches. The listing skips clone size in some rows; elsewhere it reads once, few, many or a size class.

>TRBV5-1|.|TRBJ2-1|.
CASSLDNSNEQFF
TGCGCCAGCAGCTTGGATAACTCCAATGAGCAGTTCTTC
>TRBV12-3/TRBV12-4|.|TRBJ2-5|few
CASSRDPPGEETQYF
TGTGCCAGCAGCAGGGACCCCCCGGGGGAAGAGACCCAGTACTTC
>TRBV5-6|TRBD2|TRBJ2-1|many
CASRDSGGSYNEQFF
TGTGCCAGCAGAGACAGCGGGGGGTCCTACAATGAGCAGTTCTTC
>TRBV12-3/TRBV12-4|.|TRBJ2-3|.
CASSWGDTQYF
TGTGCCAGCAGTTGGGGAGATACGCAGTATTTT
>TRBV3-1|.|TRBJ2-4|.
CASSQRTSIQYF
TGTGCCAGCAGCCAGCGGACATCAATTCAGTACTTC
>TRBV7-6|.|TRBJ2-2|.
CASSLGDGSNTGELFF
TGTGCCAGCAGCTTAGGGGACGGTTCGAACACCGGGGAGCTGTTTTTT
>TRBV25-1|.|TRBJ1-4|many
CASSESQGATNEKLFF
TGTGCCAGCAGTGAATCGCAAGGAGCAACTAATGAAAAACTGTTTTTT
>TRBV12-3/TRBV12-4|.|TRBJ1-1|few
CASSEDGPNTEAFF
TGTGCCAGCAGTGAAGACGGACCGAACACTGAAGCTTTCTTT
>TRBV27|.|TRBJ2-3|few
CASSRRDPTDTQYF
TGTGCCAGCAGCCGCCGGGACCCCACAGATACGCAGTATTTT
>TRBV20-1|TRBD1|TRBJ1-1|few
CSAGTGGGTAFF
TGCAGTGCTGGGACAGGGGGCGGGACAGCTTTCTTT
>TRBV6-2/TRBV6-3|.|TRBJ2-3|many
CASSSPGFGDTQYF
TGTGCCAGCAGTTCCCCGGGGTTCGGAGATACGCAGTATTTT
>TRBV5-1|.|TRBJ1-1|few
CASSFSDGGLEAFF
TGCGCCAGCAGCTTCAGCGACGGTGGGCTTGAAGCTTTCTTT
>TRBV29-1|.|TRBJ1-2|few
CSVEVNVVRDYGYTF
TGCAGCGTTGAAGTAAACGTAGTCAGGGACTATGGCTACACCTTC
>TRBV7-8|.|TRBJ2-6|medium-sized
CATKSSGANVLTF
TGTGCCACCAAGAGCTCTGGGGCCAACGTCCTGACTTTC
>TRBV3-1|TRBD1|TRBJ2-2|.
CASSQSYRGHTGELFF
TGTGCCAGCAGCCAAAGCTACAGGGGGCACACCGGGGAGCTGTTTTTT
>TRBV28|TRBD1|TRBJ1-2|few
CASESAESPGQFLYGYTF
TGTGCCAGCGAGTCCGCGGAATCCCCGGGACAGTTTCTCTATGGCTACACCTTC
>TRBV19|TRBD1|TRBJ1-2|few
CASRTLDRGHGYTF
TGTGCCAGTAGAACCCTTGACAGGGGGCATGGCTACACCTTC
>TRBV6-6|TRBD1|TRBJ1-2|.
CASTNPTGLYGYTF
TGTGCCAGCACCAATCCGACAGGGCTCTATGGCTACACCTTC
>TRBV12-3/TRBV12-4|.|TRBJ2-3|few
CASSLMDTQYF
TGTGCCAGCAGTTTGATGGATACGCAGTATTTT
>TRBV14|.|TRBJ1-2|.
CASSQVNSRSGYTF
TGTGCCAGCAGCCAAGTCAACAGCAGAAGTGGCTACACCTTC
>TRBV3-1|.|TRBJ2-5|.
CASSLGSGAEETQYF
TGTGCCAGCAGCCTTGGATCAGGGGCGGAAGAGACCCAGTACTTC
>TRBV5-1|.|TRBJ2-2|.
CASSFQATGTGELFF
TGCGCCAGCAGCTTCCAGGCTACAGGGACCGGGGAGCTGTTTTTT
>TRBV6-6|.|TRBJ1-1|many
CASSYISQKATEAFF
TGTGCCAGCAGTTATATTTCTCAAAAGGCCACTGAAGCTTTCTTT
>TRBV4-1|.|TRBJ1-2|.
CASSPMTDVNYGYTF
TGCGCCAGCAGCCCGATGACCGACGTGAACTATGGCTACACCTTC
>TRBV29-1|.|TRBJ1-2|.
CSVALGQPYGYTF
TGCAGCGTTGCTCTCGGACAGCCCTATGGCTACACCTTC
>TRBV6-2/TRBV6-3|.|TRBJ1-5|few
CASRGGWGNQPQHF
TGTGCCAGCAGGGGGGGCTGGGGCAATCAGCCCCAGCATTTT
>TRBV7-3|TRBD2|TRBJ2-5|many
CASSSSGGASETQYF
TGTGCCAGCAGCTCGAGCGGGGGGGCCTCAGAGACCCAGTACTTC
>TRBV12-3/TRBV12-4|TRBD1|TRBJ1-4|.
CASSKTGQGDEKLFF
TGTGCCAGCAGCAAGACGGGACAGGGGGATGAAAAACTGTTTTTT
>TRBV6-2/TRBV6-3|TRBD1|TRBJ2-1|few
CASSSKYTGGATREQFF
TGTGCCAGCAGTTCGAAATATACAGGGGGCGCGACTCGTGAGCAGTTCTTC
>TRBV6-5|.|TRBJ1-1|.
CASSYDRGGEAFF
TGTGCCAGCAGTTACGATCGTGGCGGCGAAGCTTTCTTT
>TRBV27|.|TRBJ1-2|many
CATSTEYGYTF
TGTGCCACCTCGACAGAATATGGCTACACCTTC
>TRBV7-2|.|TRBJ2-3|.
CASSFVRGPDTQYF
TGTGCCAGCAGCTTCGTCAGGGGACCAGATACGCAGTATTTT
>TRBV30|.|TRBJ1-5|many
CAWRRKTDQPQHF
TGTGCCTGGAGGCGAAAGACAGATCAGCCCCAGCATTTT
>TRBV29-1|.|TRBJ1-5|.
CSVRPRQPQHF
TGCAGCGTGCGACCGAGGCAGCCCCAGCATTTT
>TRBV6-1|.|TRBJ1-5|many
CASSEALLGARSNQPQHF
TGTGCCAGCAGTGAAGCGCTTCTGGGAGCGAGGAGCAATCAGCCCCAGCATTTT
>TRBV20-1|TRBD1|TRBJ2-3|.
CSARDPGQGSTDTQYF
TGCAGTGCTAGAGATCCCGGACAGGGAAGCACAGATACGCAGTATTTT